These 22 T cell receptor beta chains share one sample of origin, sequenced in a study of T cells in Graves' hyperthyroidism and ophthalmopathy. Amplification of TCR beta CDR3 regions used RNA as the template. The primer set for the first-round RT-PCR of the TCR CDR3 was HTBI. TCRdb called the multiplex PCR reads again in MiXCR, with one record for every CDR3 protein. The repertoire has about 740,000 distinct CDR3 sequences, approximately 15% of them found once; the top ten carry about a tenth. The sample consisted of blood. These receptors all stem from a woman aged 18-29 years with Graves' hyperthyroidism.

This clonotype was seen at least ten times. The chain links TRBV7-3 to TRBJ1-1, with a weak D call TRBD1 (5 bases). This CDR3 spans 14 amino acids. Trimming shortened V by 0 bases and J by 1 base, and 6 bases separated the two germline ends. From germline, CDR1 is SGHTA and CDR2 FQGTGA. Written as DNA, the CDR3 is TGTGCCAGCAGCTTAACGGGGGGGAACACTGAAGCTTTCTTT. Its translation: CASSLTGGNTEAFF.

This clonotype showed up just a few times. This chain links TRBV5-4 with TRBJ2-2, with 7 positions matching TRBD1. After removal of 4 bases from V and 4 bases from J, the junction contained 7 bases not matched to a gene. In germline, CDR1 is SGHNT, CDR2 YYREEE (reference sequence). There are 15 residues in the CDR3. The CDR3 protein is CASSPRQGPTGELFF. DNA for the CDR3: TGTGCCAGCAGCCCCCGACAGGGTCCCACCGGGGAGCTGTTTTTT.

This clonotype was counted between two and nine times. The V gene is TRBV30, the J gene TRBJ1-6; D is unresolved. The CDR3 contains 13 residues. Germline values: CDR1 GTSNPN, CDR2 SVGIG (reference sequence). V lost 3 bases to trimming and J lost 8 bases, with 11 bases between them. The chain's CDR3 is CAWSVRTDSPLHF. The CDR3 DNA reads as TGTGCCTGGAGCGTCCGAACCGATTCACCCCTCCACTTT.

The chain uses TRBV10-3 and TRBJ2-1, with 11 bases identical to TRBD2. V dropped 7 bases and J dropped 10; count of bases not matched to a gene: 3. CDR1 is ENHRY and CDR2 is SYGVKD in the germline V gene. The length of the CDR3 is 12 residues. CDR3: CAIKLAGEEQFF. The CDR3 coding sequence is TGTGCCATCAAACTAGCGGGAGAGGAGCAGTTCTTC.

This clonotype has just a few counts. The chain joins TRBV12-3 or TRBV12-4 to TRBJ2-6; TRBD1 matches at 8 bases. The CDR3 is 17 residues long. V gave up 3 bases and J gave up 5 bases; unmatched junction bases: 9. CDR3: CASSLQGTGIRANVLTF. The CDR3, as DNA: TGTGCCAGCAGTTTGCAGGGGACAGGTATCAGGGCCAACGTCCTGACTTTC.

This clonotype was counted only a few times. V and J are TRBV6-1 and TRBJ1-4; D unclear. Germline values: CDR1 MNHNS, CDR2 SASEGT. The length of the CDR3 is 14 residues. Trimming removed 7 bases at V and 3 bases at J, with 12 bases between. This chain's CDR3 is CASTRAGPNEKLFF. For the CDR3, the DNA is TGTGCCAGCACAAGGGCTGGACCTAATGAAAAACTGTTTTTT.

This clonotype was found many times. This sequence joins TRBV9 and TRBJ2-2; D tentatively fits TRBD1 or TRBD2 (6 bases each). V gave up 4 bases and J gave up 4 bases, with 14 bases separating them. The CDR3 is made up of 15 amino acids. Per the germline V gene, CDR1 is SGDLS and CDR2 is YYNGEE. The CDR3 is CASSTHGGPTGELFF. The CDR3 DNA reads TGTGCCAGCAGCACCCATGGGGGGCCCACCGGGGAGCTGTTTTTT.

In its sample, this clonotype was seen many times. This CDR3 is CASSLVPLLRGNTEAFF. CDR3 coding DNA: TGTGCCAGCAGCTTAGTTCCCCTATTGAGGGGTAACACTGAAGCTTTCTTT. The rearrangement joins TRBV7-2 to TRBJ1-1; possibly TRBD1 for D (5 bases). Germline CDR1 SGHTA, CDR2 FQGNSA. The CDR3 has 17 residues. The V end lost 1 base, the J end lost 2 bases, and 17 bases lay between the germline ends.

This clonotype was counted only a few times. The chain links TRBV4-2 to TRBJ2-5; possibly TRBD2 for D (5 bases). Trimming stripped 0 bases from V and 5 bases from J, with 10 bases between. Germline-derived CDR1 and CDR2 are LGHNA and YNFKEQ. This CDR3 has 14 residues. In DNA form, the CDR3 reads TGTGCCAGCAGCCAAGAGGAGGAATGGGAGACCCAGTACTTC. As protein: CASSQEEEWETQYF.

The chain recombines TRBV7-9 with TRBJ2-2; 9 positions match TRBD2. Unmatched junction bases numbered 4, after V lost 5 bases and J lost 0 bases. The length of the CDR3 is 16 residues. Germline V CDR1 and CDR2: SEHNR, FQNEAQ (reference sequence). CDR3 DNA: TGTGCCAGCAGCCCCATAGCGGGAGCGAACACCGGGGAGCTGTTTTTT. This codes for CASSPIAGANTGELFF. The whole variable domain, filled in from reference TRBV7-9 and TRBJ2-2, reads DTGVSQNPRHKITKRGQNVTFRCDPISEHNRLYWYRQTLGQGPEFLTYFQNEAQLEKSRLLSDRFSAERPKGSFSTLEIQRTEQGDSAMYLCASSPIAGANTGELFFGEGSRLTVL.

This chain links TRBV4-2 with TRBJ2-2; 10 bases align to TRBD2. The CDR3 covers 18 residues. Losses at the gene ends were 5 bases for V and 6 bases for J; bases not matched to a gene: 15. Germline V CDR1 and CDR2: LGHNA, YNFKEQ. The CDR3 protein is CASSYTLKREGDAGELFF. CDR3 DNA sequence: TGTGCCAGCAGCTACACTTTGAAGCGGGAGGGCGACGCCGGGGAGCTGTTTTTT.

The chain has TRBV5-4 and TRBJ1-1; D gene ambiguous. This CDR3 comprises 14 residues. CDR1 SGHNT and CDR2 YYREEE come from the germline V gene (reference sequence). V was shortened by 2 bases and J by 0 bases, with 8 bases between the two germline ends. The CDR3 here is CASSFSEMNTEAFF. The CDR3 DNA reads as TGTGCCAGCAGCTTCTCAGAGATGAACACTGAAGCTTTCTTT.

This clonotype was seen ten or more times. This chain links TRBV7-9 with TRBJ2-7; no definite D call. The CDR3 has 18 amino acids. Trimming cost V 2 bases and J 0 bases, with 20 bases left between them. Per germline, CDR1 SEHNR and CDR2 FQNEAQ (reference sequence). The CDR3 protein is CASSLIGSGQKSSYEQYF. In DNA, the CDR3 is TGTGCCAGCAGCTTAATCGGTTCGGGCCAGAAGAGCTCCTACGAGCAGTACTTC.

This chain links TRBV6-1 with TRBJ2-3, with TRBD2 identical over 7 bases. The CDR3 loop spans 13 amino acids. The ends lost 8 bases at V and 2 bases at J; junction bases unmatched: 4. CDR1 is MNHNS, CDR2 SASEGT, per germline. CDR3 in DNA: TGTGCCAGCCGAGCGGGAACCACAGATACGCAGTATTTT. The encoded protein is CASRAGTTDTQYF.

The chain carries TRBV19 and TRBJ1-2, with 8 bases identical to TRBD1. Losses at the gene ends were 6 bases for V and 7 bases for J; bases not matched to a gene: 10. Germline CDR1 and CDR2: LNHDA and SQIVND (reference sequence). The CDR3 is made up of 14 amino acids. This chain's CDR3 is CASSDPGQGRGYTF. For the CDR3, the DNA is TGTGCCAGTAGCGACCCTGGACAGGGCCGTGGCTACACCTTC.

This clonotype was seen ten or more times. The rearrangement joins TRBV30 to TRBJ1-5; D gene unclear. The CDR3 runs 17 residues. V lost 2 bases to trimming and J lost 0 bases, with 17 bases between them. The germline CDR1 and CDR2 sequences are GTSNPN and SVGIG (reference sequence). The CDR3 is CAWSPGVYADSNQPQHF. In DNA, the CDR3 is TGTGCCTGGAGTCCTGGTGTATACGCGGATAGCAATCAGCCCCAGCATTTT.

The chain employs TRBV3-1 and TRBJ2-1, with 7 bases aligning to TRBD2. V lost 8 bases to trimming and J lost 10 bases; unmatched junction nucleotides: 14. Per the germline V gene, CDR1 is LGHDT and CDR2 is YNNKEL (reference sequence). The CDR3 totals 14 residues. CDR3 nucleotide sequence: TGTGCCAGCGGCGAACACGCGGGACTAAAGGAGCAGTTCTTC. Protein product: CASGEHAGLKEQFF.

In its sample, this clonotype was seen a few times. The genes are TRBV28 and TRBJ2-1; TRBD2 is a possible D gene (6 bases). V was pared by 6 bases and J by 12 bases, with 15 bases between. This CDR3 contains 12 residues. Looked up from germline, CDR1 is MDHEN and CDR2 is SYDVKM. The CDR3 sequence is CASRPGDLGQFF. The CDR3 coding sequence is TGTGCCAGCAGGCCGGGGGACTTGGGGCAGTTCTTC.

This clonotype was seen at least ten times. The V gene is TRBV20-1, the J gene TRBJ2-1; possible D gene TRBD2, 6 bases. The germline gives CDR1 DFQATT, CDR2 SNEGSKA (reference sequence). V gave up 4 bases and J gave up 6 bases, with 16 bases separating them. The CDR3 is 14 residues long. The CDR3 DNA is TGCAGTGCTATTATAGCGGTAGGGCCCAATGAGCAGTTCTTC. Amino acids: CSAIIAVGPNEQFF.

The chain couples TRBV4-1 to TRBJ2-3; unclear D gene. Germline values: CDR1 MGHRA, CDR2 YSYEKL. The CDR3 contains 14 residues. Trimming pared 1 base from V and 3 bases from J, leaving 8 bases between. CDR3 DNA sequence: TGCGCCAGCAGCCAAGTCACTGGTACAGATACGCAGTATTTT. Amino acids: CASSQVTGTDTQYF.

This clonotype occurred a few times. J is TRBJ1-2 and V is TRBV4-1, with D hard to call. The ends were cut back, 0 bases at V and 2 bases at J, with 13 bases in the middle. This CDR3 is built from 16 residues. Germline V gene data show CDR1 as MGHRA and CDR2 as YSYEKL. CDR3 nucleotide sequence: TGCGCCAGCAGCCAAGATCAAATCGGGAGGAACTATGGCTACACCTTC. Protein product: CASSQDQIGRNYGYTF.

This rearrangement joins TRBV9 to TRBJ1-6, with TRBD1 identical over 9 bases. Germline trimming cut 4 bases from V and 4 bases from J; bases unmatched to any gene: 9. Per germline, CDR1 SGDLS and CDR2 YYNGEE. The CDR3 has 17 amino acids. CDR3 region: CASSPGTGLSYNSPLHF. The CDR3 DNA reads TGTGCCAGCAGCCCCGGGACAGGGCTTTCTTATAATTCACCCCTCCACTTT.